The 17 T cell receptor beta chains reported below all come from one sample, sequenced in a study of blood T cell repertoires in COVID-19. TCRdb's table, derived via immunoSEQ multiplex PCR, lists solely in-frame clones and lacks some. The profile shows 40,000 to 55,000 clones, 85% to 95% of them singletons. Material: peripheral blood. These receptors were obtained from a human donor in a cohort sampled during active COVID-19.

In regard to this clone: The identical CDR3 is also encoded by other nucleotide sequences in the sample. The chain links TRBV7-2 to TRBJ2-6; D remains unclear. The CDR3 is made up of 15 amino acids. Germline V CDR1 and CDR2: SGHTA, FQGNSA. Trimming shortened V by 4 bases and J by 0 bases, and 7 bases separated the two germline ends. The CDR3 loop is CASSYRSSGANVLTF. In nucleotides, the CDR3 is TGTGCCAGCAGCTACCGGAGCTCTGGGGCCAACGTCCTGACTTTC.

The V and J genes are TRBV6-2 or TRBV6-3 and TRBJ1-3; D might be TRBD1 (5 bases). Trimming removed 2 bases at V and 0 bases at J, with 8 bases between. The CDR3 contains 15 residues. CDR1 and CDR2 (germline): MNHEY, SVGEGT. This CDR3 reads CASSYETASGNTIYF. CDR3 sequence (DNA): TGTGCCAGCAGTTACGAGACAGCCTCTGGAAACACCATATATTTT.

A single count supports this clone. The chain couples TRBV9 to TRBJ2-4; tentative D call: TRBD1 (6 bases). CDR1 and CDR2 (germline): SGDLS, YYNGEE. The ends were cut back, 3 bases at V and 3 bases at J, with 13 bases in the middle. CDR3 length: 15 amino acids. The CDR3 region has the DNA TGTGCCAGCAGCGGTGGGACAAACGACAAAAACATTCAGTACTTC. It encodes CASSGGTNDKNIQYF.

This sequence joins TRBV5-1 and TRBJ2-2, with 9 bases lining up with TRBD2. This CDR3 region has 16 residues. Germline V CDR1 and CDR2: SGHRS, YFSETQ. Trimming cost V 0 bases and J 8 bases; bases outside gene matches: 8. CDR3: CASSLVSGSNSGELFF. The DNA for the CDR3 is TGCGCCAGCAGCTTGGTTAGCGGGAGTAATTCGGGGGAGCTGTTTTTT. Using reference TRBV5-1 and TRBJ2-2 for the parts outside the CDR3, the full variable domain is KAGVTQTPRYLIKTRGQQVTLSCSPISGHRSVSWYQQTPGQGLQFLFEYFSETQRNKGNFPGRFSGRQFSNSRSEMNVSTLELGDSALYLCASSLVSGSNSGELFFGEGSRLTVL.

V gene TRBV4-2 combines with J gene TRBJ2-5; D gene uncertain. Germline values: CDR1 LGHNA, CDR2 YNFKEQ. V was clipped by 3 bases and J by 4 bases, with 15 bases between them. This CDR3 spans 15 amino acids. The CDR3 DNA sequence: TGTGCCAGCAGCCAGGCCCCCGATCGGAGAGAGACCCAGTACTTC. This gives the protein CASSQAPDRRETQYF.

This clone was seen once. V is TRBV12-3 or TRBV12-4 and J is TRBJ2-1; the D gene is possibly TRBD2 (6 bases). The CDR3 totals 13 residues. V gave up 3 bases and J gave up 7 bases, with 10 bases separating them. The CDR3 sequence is CASSLGLINEQFF. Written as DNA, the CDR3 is TGTGCCAGCAGTTTGGGACTGATTAATGAGCAGTTCTTC.

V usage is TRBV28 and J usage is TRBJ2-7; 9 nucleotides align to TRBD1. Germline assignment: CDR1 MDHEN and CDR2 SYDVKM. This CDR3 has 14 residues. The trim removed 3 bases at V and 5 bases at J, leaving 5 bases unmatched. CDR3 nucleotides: TGTGCCAGCAGTTTGGGGACAGGGTCGGACGAGCAGTACTTC. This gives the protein CASSLGTGSDEQYF. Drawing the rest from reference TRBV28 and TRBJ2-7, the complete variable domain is DVKVTQSSRYLVKRTGEKVFLECVQDMDHENMFWYRQDPGLGLRLIYFSYDVKMKEKGDIPEGYSVSREKKERFSLILESASTNQTSMYLCASSLGTGSDEQYFGPGTRLTVT.

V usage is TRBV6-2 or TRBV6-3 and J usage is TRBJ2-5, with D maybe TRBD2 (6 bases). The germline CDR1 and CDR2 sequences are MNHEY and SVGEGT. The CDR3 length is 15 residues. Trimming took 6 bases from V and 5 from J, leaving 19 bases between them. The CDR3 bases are TGTGCCAGCAGCACCGGGACTTCTTCCCTTGAGACCCAGTACTTC. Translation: CASSTGTSSLETQYF.

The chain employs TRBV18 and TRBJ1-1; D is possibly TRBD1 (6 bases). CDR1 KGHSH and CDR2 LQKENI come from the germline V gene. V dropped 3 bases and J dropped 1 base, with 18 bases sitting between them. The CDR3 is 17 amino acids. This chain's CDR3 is CASSPIEGQGKNTEAFF. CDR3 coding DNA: TGTGCCAGCTCACCGATAGAGGGGCAGGGGAAGAACACTGAAGCTTTCTTT.

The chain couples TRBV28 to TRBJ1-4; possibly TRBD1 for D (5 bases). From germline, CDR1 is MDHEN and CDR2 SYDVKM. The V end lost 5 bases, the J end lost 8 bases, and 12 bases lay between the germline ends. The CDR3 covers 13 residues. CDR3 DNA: TGTGCCAGCAGTCCACCAGGGTACGAAAAACTGTTTTTT. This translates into CASSPPGYEKLFF. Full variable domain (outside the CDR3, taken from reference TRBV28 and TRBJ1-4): DVKVTQSSRYLVKRTGEKVFLECVQDMDHENMFWYRQDPGLGLRLIYFSYDVKMKEKGDIPEGYSVSREKKERFSLILESASTNQTSMYLCASSPPGYEKLFFGSGTQLSVL.

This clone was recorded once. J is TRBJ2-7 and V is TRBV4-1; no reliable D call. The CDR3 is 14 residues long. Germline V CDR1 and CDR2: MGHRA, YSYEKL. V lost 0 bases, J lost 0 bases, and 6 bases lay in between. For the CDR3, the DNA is TGCGCCAGCAGCCAAGAGCGTAGCTCCTACGAGCAGTACTTC. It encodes CASSQERSSYEQYF.

This CDR3 reads CATHRAGDTGELFF. The DNA of the CDR3 is TGTGCCACCCACAGGGCAGGGGACACCGGGGAGCTGTTTTTT. The chain carries TRBV21-1 and TRBJ2-2; no check of the table's D call, TRBD1, against the DNA was made. TRBV21-1 corresponds to a pseudogene. The CDR3 runs 14 residues.

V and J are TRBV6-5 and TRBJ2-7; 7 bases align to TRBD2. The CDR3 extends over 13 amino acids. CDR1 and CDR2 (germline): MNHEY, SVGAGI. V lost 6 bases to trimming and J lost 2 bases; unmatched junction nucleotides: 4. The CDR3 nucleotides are TGTGCCAGCAGCCGGGACTACGCCTACGAGCAGTACTTC. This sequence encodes CASSRDYAYEQYF.

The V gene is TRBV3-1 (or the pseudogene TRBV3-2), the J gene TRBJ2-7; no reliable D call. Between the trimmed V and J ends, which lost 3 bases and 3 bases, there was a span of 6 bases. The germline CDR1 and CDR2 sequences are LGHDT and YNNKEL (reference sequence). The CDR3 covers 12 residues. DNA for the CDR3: TGTGCCAGCAGCCATTCCAGCTACGAGCAGTACTTC. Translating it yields CASSHSSYEQYF.

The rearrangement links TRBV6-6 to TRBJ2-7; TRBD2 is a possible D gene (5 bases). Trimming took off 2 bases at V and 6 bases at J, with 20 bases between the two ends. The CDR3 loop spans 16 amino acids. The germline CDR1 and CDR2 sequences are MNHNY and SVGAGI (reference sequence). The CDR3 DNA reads TGTGCCAGCAGTTACGGGGAGACATCTAGCTCCCGCGAGCAGTACTTC. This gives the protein CASSYGETSSSREQYF.

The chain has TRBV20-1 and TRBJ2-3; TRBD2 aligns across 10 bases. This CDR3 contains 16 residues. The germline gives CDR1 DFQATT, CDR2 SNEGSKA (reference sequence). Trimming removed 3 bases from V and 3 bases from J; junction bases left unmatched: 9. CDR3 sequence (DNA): TGCAGTGCTAGTCCAGCGGGAGGGCCGAATACAGATACGCAGTATTTT. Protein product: CSASPAGGPNTDTQYF.

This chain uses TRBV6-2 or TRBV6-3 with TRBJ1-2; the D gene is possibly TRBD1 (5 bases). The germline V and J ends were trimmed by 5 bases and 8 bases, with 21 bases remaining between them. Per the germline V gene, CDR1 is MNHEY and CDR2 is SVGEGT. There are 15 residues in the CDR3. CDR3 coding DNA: TGTGCCAGCAGTCCCCTGGGCGGCCTAAAGGGGGGCTACACCTTC. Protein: CASSPLGGLKGGYTF.